Reported below is one T cell receptor beta chain. Which antigen it targets is not known. Base qualities are not at hand, and no much larger clone is one base apart. V loses 2 bases, J loses 5 bases, and the germline ends lie 15 bases apart. Based on the germline V gene, the CDR1 and CDR2 sequences are SGHAT and FQNNGV. Measured from the cysteine to the phenylalanine, the CDR3 is 16 residues long. The DNA shown is the 48-base CDR3, in frame from base 1. These data belong to a study of shared clonotypes between healthy human individuals (dated by TCRdb to 2020 to 2021). Background for the entire study: The cohort included three men and a couple of women between 18 and 49 years of age. To increase sequencing depth and limit assay-specific biases, TCR repertoire library preparation and sequencing were carried out by different laboratories using diverse techniques. Per donor, leukapheresis produced somewhere between about 0.94 and 9.5 billion PBMCs. To estimate repertoire size and how much clonotype sharing occurs between individuals, the study deeply sequenced the blood TCR repertoires of about 5 healthy adults. For each donor, CD4 naive and CD4 memory were each given three plates, CD8 naive was given two plates, and CD8 memory was given one plate. Results and caveats for the whole study, not just this receptor: Sampling was restricted to blood, and TCR repertoires in tissue are likely to differ from TCR repertoires in blood. Rarefaction of sorted-subset datasets indicated incomplete sequencing despite the large sequencing depth. Compared with non-shared clonotypes, the clonotypes found in all four sorted-subset donors had higher generation probabilities. Based on pairwise subsampling, the degree of clonotype sharing among donors was expected to be affected by sequencing depth. Naive subsets generally had larger estimated clonotype richness than memory subsets did. Because the study included only a small number of donors, the genetic and exposure-history diversity represented was limited. Approximately 5% of naive CD4, 3.5% of naive CD8, around 2.3% of memory CD4, and about 0.4% of memory CD8 clonotypes were shared across four donors.

TCR CDR3 regions were amplified from genomic DNA by multiplex PCR using the deep immunoSEQ assay. Extracted genomic DNA from each cell subset was distributed evenly across all wells of several immunoSEQ 96-well plates, and each plate was treated as a replicate. Each replicate PCR for sorted subsets received around 210 ng genomic DNA, equal to roughly 33,000 T cell genomes. The purified libraries were quantified using a Qubit 3.0 fluorometer, sized with a Bioanalyzer 2100, and then quantified again using the KAPA Library Quantification kit. Every immunoSEQ 96-well plate was sequenced on a dedicated single-read 150-cycle Illumina NextSeq 550 flow cell. Per the original workflow: Because the immunoSEQ output included only junctional sequences and no quality scores, the filtering could not be the same as the filtering used for full-length reads. Sequences were annotated with PyIR, a Python wrapper for IgBLAST v1.9, using IMGT germline references to assign V/J genes and CDR3. Reads were filtered out if the reads had weak V/J assignments (E-value above 1e-6), no CDR3, stop codons, out-of-frame junctions, or ambiguous translated residues. V3J clonotypes were defined as sequences sharing an identical inferred V gene, J gene, and CDR3 amino acid sequence. The percentage overlap between two repertoires was calculated by dividing the number of shared unique clonotypes by the size of the smaller repertoire. Richness of each repertoire was evaluated using RTK rarefaction, the Chao1 estimator, and Recon v2.1 estimates of unobserved clonotypes. OLGA was used to compute generation probabilities for all TCRbeta clonotypes that the gDNA method yielded from a handful of donors. Drawn from immuneACCESS, this table holds only the in-frame rearrangements with V and J called that TCRdb kept. Clones are partly lost; checked studies trace under half to an unresolved V gene and leave the rest unexplained. V and J calls and clone size are those listed in that table; D and trimming were worked out from the DNA. This sample has more than 550,000 clones in its table, and 90% of those were observed once. The ten largest clones take up 34% of the sample.

Healthy HIV-negative adults with no recently reported acute infections or vaccinations were included as donors. Every donor was a Caucasian adult residing in Nashville, Tennessee, USA. The CD8 memory samples were a combination of magnetically selected CD45RO+ cells and CCR7-negative CD45RA+ effector memory (TemRA) cells. Blood was collected by leukapheresis, and PBMCs were isolated by Ficoll-Histopaque density gradient centrifugation and then cryopreserved in liquid nitrogen vapor phase. Purity and quantity of every magnetically sorted T cell population were checked by analytical flow cytometry. Genomic DNA was isolated from each sorted fraction and quantified by UV absorbance on a Nanodrop 2000c.

The receptor comes from a man younger than 35 in good health. Some clones in this sample may be carry-over from other donors' samples. The rearrangement combines TRBV11-2 with TRBJ2-2; TRBD1 is a weak D gene call, 6 bases matching. The sequencing input was memory CD8+ T cells from PBMCs. In light of the paper, this sample's cell subset or site label describes: CD45RO+ cells pooled with CCR7-negative TemRA cells. The CDR3 protein sequence reads: CASSLPLGARTGELFF. The sequence in DNA is TGTGCCAGCAGCTTACCCCTGGGGGCGAGGACCGGGGAGCTGTTTTTT. Joined to the reference TRBV11-2 and TRBJ2-2 proteins, this CDR3 gives the full variable domain: EAGVAQSPRYKIIEKRQSVAFWCNPISGHATLYWYQQILGQGPKLLIQFQNNGVVDDSQLPKDRFSAERLKGVDSTLKIQPAKLEDSAVYLCASSLPLGARTGELFFGEGSRLTVL.